What follows are 25 T cell receptor beta chains derived from one specimen sequenced in a study of persistence of HIV-infected CD4 T cells. No antigens are known for them. The libraries were made with immunoSEQ version 4 in survey mode. Here immunoSEQ multiplex PCR was the method, and the copy in TCRdb shows in-frame clones only, minus some. The table has some 40,000 clones, approximately 93% seen once. Cells were stimulated nonspecifically with anti-CD3/anti-CD28 magnetic beads. Sorting selected CD4+ T cells upregulating both CD40 ligand and CD69. Here the sequenced sample was CD4+ T cells sorted from PBMCs after roughly 18-hour stimulation, taken from a patient who received antiretroviral therapy. The source of these receptors is an adult man with HIV who was CMV-seropositive.

The chain employs TRBV6-6 and TRBJ2-7; 8 bases agree with TRBD2. The CDR3 has 14 amino acids. Germline V lookup: CDR1 MNHNY, CDR2 SVGAGI (reference sequence). J was trimmed by 3 bases and V by 6 bases; bases with no gene match: 7. The CDR3 spells CASRERAGDYEQYF. CDR3 nucleotide sequence: TGTGCCAGCAGAGAACGAGCGGGGGACTACGAGCAGTACTTC.

This chain links TRBV7-9 with TRBJ1-1; maybe TRBD1 (5 bases). The germline V and J ends were trimmed by 5 bases and 0 bases, with 13 bases remaining between them. The CDR3 extends over 15 amino acids. CDR1 SEHNR and CDR2 FQNEAQ come from the germline V gene (reference sequence). The CDR3 is CASSLGTGMNTEAFF. As DNA, the CDR3 is TGTGCCAGCAGCCTTGGGACGGGCATGAACACTGAAGCTTTCTTT.

With regard to this clone: Mismatch with germline at one junction end may stem from a read error. The chain employs TRBV27 and TRBJ1-1; a possible D gene is TRBD1 (6 bases). Looked up from germline, CDR1 is MNHEY and CDR2 is SMNVEV (reference sequence). The CDR3 runs 16 residues. CDR3 sequence: CASSLSLGGGGVEAFF. DNA of the CDR3: TGTGCCAGCAGCTTATCCTTGGGAGGGGGGGGTGTTGAAGCTTTCTTT.

This clone was observed a few times. The chain links TRBV28 to TRBJ2-7; 12 bases are a match to TRBD1. The CDR3 consists of 14 residues. Looked up from germline, CDR1 is MDHEN and CDR2 is SYDVKM. Trimming cost V 8 bases and J 4 bases; bases outside gene matches: 6. The CDR3, as DNA: TGTGCCAGCGGGGGGACAGGGGGCAAATACGAGCAGTACTTC. It is translated as CASGGTGGKYEQYF.

The rearrangement links TRBV21-1 to TRBJ1-1; the tabulated D call, TRBD1, remains unverified against the DNA. TRBV21-1 is noted as a pseudogene. The CDR3 contains 16 residues. This chain's CDR3 is CASSKNCRAVVTEAFF. Here the CDR3 DNA reads TGTGCCAGCAGCAAAAATTGCAGGGCGGTGGTTACTGAAGCTTTCTTT.

The V gene is TRBV18, the J gene TRBJ1-4; 7 nucleotides match TRBD1. Germline CDR1 reads KGHSH; CDR2 reads LQKENI. V lost 4 bases to trimming and J lost 3 bases; unmatched junction nucleotides: 2. The CDR3 has 14 residues. The CDR3 region has the DNA TGTGCCAGCTCACAGGGGGCGCCTAATGAAAAACTGTTTTTT. This translates into CASSQGAPNEKLFF.

J is TRBJ2-2 and V is TRBV10-1; D tentatively fits TRBD1 or TRBD2 (5 bases each). CDR3 length: 14 amino acids. Germline assignment: CDR1 WNHNN and CDR2 SYGVQD (reference sequence). Trimming cost V 7 bases and J 0 bases, with 9 bases left between them. The CDR3 DNA is TGCGCCAGCAAAGGGACGGCGAACACCGGGGAGCTGTTTTTT. It encodes CASKGTANTGELFF.

V and J are TRBV28 and TRBJ1-5; 12 nucleotides line up with TRBD1. The V and J ends lost 6 bases and 6 bases, in that order; junction bases with no gene match: 9. The CDR3 is 16 amino acids. Germline V lookup: CDR1 MDHEN, CDR2 SYDVKM. DNA for the CDR3: TGTGCCAGCAGACCCTCGGGACAGGGGGCCCCTCAGCCCCAGCATTTT. It specifies CASRPSGQGAPQPQHF.

As for this clone: This sample also contains other DNA sequences that code for the same CDR3. The chain links TRBV2 to TRBJ1-5, with D perhaps matching TRBD1 (5 bases). The germline V and J ends were trimmed by 4 bases and 2 bases, with 21 bases remaining between them. The CDR3 covers 18 residues. Germline CDR1 is SNHLY and CDR2 is FYNNEI. This CDR3 is CASSGPKGGAGGNQPQHF. The CDR3 bases are TGTGCCAGCAGTGGACCTAAGGGCGGGGCGGGCGGCAATCAGCCCCAGCATTTT.

V and J are TRBV5-1 and TRBJ2-3; D might be TRBD1 or TRBD2, each matching 7 bases. The ends were cut back, 0 bases at V and 2 bases at J, with 13 bases in the middle. This CDR3 has 16 residues. In germline, CDR1 is SGHRS, CDR2 YFSETQ. CDR3 sequence: CASSLGSGTATDTQYF. As DNA, the CDR3 is TGCGCCAGCAGCTTGGGAAGCGGGACAGCCACAGATACGCAGTATTTT.

V and J are TRBV12-5 and TRBJ2-7, with TRBD1 matching over 8 bases. V lost 2 bases and J lost 0; bases outside the gene matches: 9. The germline V gene encodes CDR1 LGHNT and CDR2 FRNRAP. The CDR3 contains 17 residues. Here the CDR3 reads CASGLSRGTGGSYEQYF. The CDR3 coding sequence is TGTGCTAGTGGTTTGTCACGAGGCACAGGGGGCTCCTACGAGCAGTACTTC.

This rearrangement joins TRBV5-1 to TRBJ2-7; D is uncertain. The CDR3 is 15 residues long. Trimming left V 0 bases short and J 3 bases short, with 13 bases between. CDR1 is SGHRS and CDR2 is YFSETQ in the germline V gene. CDR3 nucleotide sequence: TGCGCCAGCAGCTTGGCCTCCTCTTTTTTCTACGAGCAGTACTTC. It yields the protein CASSLASSFFYEQYF.

CDR3 region: CASSIYTDTQYF. DNA of the CDR3: TGTGCCAGTAGTATTTACACAGATACGCAGTATTTT. This chain links TRBV19 with TRBJ2-3; no clear D. Per germline, CDR1 LNHDA and CDR2 SQIVND (reference sequence). The CDR3 runs 12 residues. The V end was cut by 3 bases, the J end by 2 bases, with 3 bases between.

V is TRBV7-2 and J is TRBJ2-1; 8 bases are a match to TRBD2. The CDR3 runs to 15 residues. With V trimmed by 5 bases and J by 8 bases, 11 bases remained unmatched. Germline-derived CDR1 and CDR2 are SGHTA and FQGNSA. As DNA, the CDR3 is TGTGCCAGCAGCCCGGGGGGGCAGTTATTCGATGAGCAGTTCTTC. This gives the protein CASSPGGQLFDEQFF.

The chain recombines TRBV18 with TRBJ1-2; weak D call: TRBD1 (6 bases). The CDR3 contains 14 residues. V shed 6 bases and J shed 4 bases, with 15 bases lying between them. CDR1 and CDR2 from the germline V gene are KGHSH and LQKENI. The CDR3 DNA reads as TGTGCCAGCTCCACGACAGGAGATGCCTATGGCTACACCTTC. This translates into CASSTTGDAYGYTF.

The rearrangement links TRBV5-6 to TRBJ1-4, with D perhaps matching TRBD1 (6 bases). The CDR3 is 15 amino acids. The V end was cut by 8 bases, the J end by 4 bases, with 18 bases between. CDR1 SGHDT and CDR2 YYEEEE come from the germline V gene. CDR3 sequence: CASQRQDTVNEKLFF. CDR3 nucleotide sequence: TGTGCCAGTCAAAGACAGGACACCGTTAATGAAAAACTGTTTTTT.

Here the CDR3 reads CASSLGTSAFPEQYF. For the CDR3, the DNA is TGTGCCAGCAGCTTAGGGACCTCTGCCTTCCCCGAGCAGTACTTC. The chain links TRBV7-2 to TRBJ2-7; no clear D. The CDR3 extends over 15 amino acids. Germline V lookup: CDR1 SGHTA, CDR2 FQGNSA. V was clipped by 1 base and J by 6 bases, with 16 bases between them. Combining the CDR3 with reference TRBV7-2 and TRBJ2-7 gives the whole variable domain GAGVSQSPSNKVTEKGKDVELRCDPISGHTALYWYRQSLGQGLEFLIYFQGNSAPDKSGLPSDRFSAERTGGSVSTLTIQRTQQEDSAVYLCASSLGTSAFPEQYFGPGTRLTVT.

The rearrangement links TRBV4-2 to TRBJ2-5; D is possibly TRBD2 (5 bases). Trimming cost V 1 base and J 3 bases, with 12 bases left between them. This CDR3 contains 15 residues. Germline-derived CDR1 and CDR2 are LGHNA and YNFKEQ. CDR3 coding DNA: TGTGCCAGCAGCCAAGGGGGTCAGAGGGAAGAGACCCAGTACTTC. Translation gives CASSQGGQREETQYF.

V is TRBV19 and J is TRBJ2-3; 13 nucleotides align to TRBD2. Germline CDR1 reads LNHDA; CDR2 reads SQIVND (reference sequence). This CDR3 spans 16 amino acids. Germline trimming cut 4 bases from V and 6 bases from J; bases unmatched to any gene: 7. CDR3 in amino acids: CASSNPTSGGWDTQYF. CDR3 in DNA: TGTGCCAGTAGTAACCCGACTAGCGGGGGGTGGGATACGCAGTATTTT.

The chain recombines TRBV7-8 with TRBJ2-1; 10 nucleotides line up with TRBD2. The junction had 9 bases not matched to a gene; V was cut back by 5 bases and J by 5 bases. The CDR3 covers 16 residues. The V gene's germline CDR1 is SGHVS and CDR2 FQNEAQ. The CDR3 region has the DNA TGTGCCAGCAGCCTAACCCAGCGGGGGGGAAACAATGAGCAGTTCTTC. It encodes CASSLTQRGGNNEQFF.

V and J are TRBV5-1 and TRBJ2-7; the match to TRBD1 covers 9 bases. This CDR3 has 15 residues. CDR1 and CDR2 from the germline V gene are SGHRS and YFSETQ. V gave up 0 bases and J gave up 5 bases; unmatched junction bases: 6. The CDR3 region is CASSLVGDRVDEQYF. The CDR3 coding sequence is TGCGCCAGCAGCTTGGTGGGGGACAGGGTCGACGAGCAGTACTTC.

The chain is built from TRBV28 and TRBJ1-1; D is unresolved. Per germline, CDR1 MDHEN and CDR2 SYDVKM. This CDR3 is built from 12 residues. V shed 3 bases and J shed 11 bases, with 13 bases lying between them. The CDR3 protein is CASSFGSFGAFF. As DNA, the CDR3 is TGTGCCAGCAGTTTTGGGTCCTTCGGCGCTTTCTTT.

This clone was observed once. The chain carries TRBV7-3 and TRBJ2-1; 8 bases are shared with TRBD1. The V and J ends lost 1 base and 8 bases, in that order; junction bases with no gene match: 7. This CDR3 has 15 amino acids. Germline V gives CDR1 SGHTA, CDR2 FQGTGA. CDR3: CASSLNLQGAYEQFF. The DNA of the CDR3 is TGTGCCAGCAGCTTAAACCTCCAGGGGGCGTATGAGCAGTTCTTC. Supplemented by reference TRBV7-3 and TRBJ2-1, the full variable domain reads GAGVSQTPSNKVTEKGKYVELRCDPISGHTALYWYRQSLGQGPEFLIYFQGTGAADDSGLPNDRFFAVRPEGSVSTLKIQRTERGDSAVYLCASSLNLQGAYEQFFGPGTRLTVL.

This clone occurred a few times. The chain recombines TRBV28 with TRBJ1-5, with 7 bases that match TRBD1. The CDR3 is made up of 15 amino acids. Unmatched junction bases numbered 10, after V lost 5 bases and J lost 6 bases. The germline gives CDR1 MDHEN, CDR2 SYDVKM. The CDR3 here is CASSGLRGGGQPQHF. CDR3 DNA sequence: TGTGCCAGCAGTGGTCTACGAGGGGGCGGTCAGCCCCAGCATTTT.

The chain has TRBV7-3 and TRBJ2-4, with TRBD1 matching over 7 bases. The CDR3 totals 17 residues. CDR1 and CDR2 from the germline V gene are SGHTA and FQGTGA. The V segment lost 5 bases and the J segment 0 bases; nucleotides outside the gene matches: 10. CDR3 amino acids: CASSPLAGGLAKNIQYF. The CDR3 DNA reads TGTGCCAGCAGCCCCCTGGCAGGGGGTCTAGCCAAAAACATTCAGTACTTC. Supplemented by reference TRBV7-3 and TRBJ2-4, the full variable domain reads GAGVSQTPSNKVTEKGKYVELRCDPISGHTALYWYRQSLGQGPEFLIYFQGTGAADDSGLPNDRFFAVRPEGSVSTLKIQRTERGDSAVYLCASSPLAGGLAKNIQYFGAGTRLSVL.